The 30 T cell receptor beta chains listed next were all sequenced from one sample in a study of shared clonotypes between healthy human individuals. Libraries were prepared by immunoSEQ multiplex PCR; TCRdb keeps only in-frame clonotypes and omits some of them. This table has 2.3 million or so clones, over 85% appearing once. Sequencing used naive CD4+ T cells from PBMCs. The subset is: CD45RA+ positively selected. These receptors originate from a man aged 18 to 30 in good health. Some clones in this sample may be carry-over from other donors' samples.

On this clone itself: Other DNA sequences in the sample encode the same CDR3. V and J are TRBV28 and TRBJ1-1, with 7 bases aligning to TRBD1. CDR3 length: 13 amino acids. Looked up from germline, CDR1 is MDHEN and CDR2 is SYDVKM. J was trimmed by 1 base and V by 7 bases; bases with no gene match: 3. CDR3 residues: CASTRQGNTEAFF. The DNA for the CDR3 is TGTGCCAGCACGCGACAGGGGAACACTGAAGCTTTCTTT.

V gene TRBV5-1 combines with J gene TRBJ2-3; D may correspond to TRBD1 or TRBD2 (5 bases each). The CDR3 runs to 16 residues. In germline, CDR1 is SGHRS, CDR2 YFSETQ. V lost 5 bases and J 2 bases, leaving 18 bases between the germline ends. CDR3 loop: CASSVSGAIPTDTQYF. Here the CDR3 DNA reads TGCGCCAGCAGTGTCTCCGGGGCTATACCCACAGATACGCAGTATTTT.

The genes are TRBV7-9 and TRBJ2-7; D remains ambiguous. The length of the CDR3 is 13 residues. V dropped 5 bases and J dropped 2 bases, with 10 bases sitting between them. The germline gives CDR1 SEHNR, CDR2 FQNEAQ (reference sequence). The CDR3 DNA sequence: TGTGCCAGCAGCACTATCGCGGCCTACGAGCAGTACTTC. It yields the protein CASSTIAAYEQYF.

A word on this clone: This sample includes further DNA sequences coding for the same CDR3. The V gene is TRBV15, the J gene TRBJ1-5, with D unresolved. Trimming removed 0 bases from V and 0 bases from J, with 9 bases in between. Germline CDR1 LNHNV, CDR2 YYDKDF (reference sequence). The CDR3 is 16 residues long. The CDR3 bases are TGTGCCACCAGCAGAGAGGGCTCGTATAGCAATCAGCCCCAGCATTTT. It translates to CATSREGSYSNQPQHF. The full variable domain, its missing parts supplied by reference TRBV15 and TRBJ1-5, is DAMVIQNPRYQVTQFGKPVTLSCSQTLNHNVMYWYQQKSSQAPKLLFHYYDKDFNNEADTPDNFQSRRPNTSFCFLDIRSPGLGDTAMYLCATSREGSYSNQPQHFGDGTRLSIL.

This chain links TRBV6-6 with TRBJ2-1, with D hard to call. From germline, CDR1 is MNHNY and CDR2 SVGAGI (reference sequence). This CDR3 comprises 16 residues. Trimming took 2 bases from V and 0 from J, leaving 11 bases between them. Written as DNA, the CDR3 is TGTGCCAGCAGTTACCGGCGTGCGAGCTCCTACAATGAGCAGTTCTTC. Protein product: CASSYRRASSYNEQFF.

With regard to this clone: The same CDR3 also results from other DNA sequences found in this sample. This sequence joins TRBV5-1 and TRBJ1-4; D gene ambiguous. Germline values: CDR1 SGHRS, CDR2 YFSETQ. V was shortened by 0 bases and J by 5 bases, with 8 bases between the two germline ends. This CDR3 is built from 14 residues. CDR3 bases: TGCGCCAGCAGCTTGGGTACAGACAATGAAAAACTGTTTTTT. Translated, it gives CASSLGTDNEKLFF.

This CDR3 reads CASTNRTGSYEQYF. In DNA, the CDR3 is TGTGCCAGCACCAACCGGACAGGGAGTTACGAGCAGTACTTC. The chain recombines TRBV5-5 with TRBJ2-7, with 8 bases that match TRBD1. Trimming cost V 6 bases and J 4 bases; bases outside gene matches: 9. Germline V gene data show CDR1 as SGHKS and CDR2 as YYEKEE (reference sequence). This CDR3 is 14 amino acids long.

This rearrangement joins TRBV7-9 to TRBJ1-2; D is unresolved. Trimming shortened V by 5 bases and J by 0 bases, and 13 bases separated the two germline ends. The CDR3 runs 15 residues. Germline V gene sequence: CDR1 SEHNR, CDR2 FQNEAQ (reference sequence). DNA for the CDR3: TGTGCCAGCAGCCCCGAAGGTCAGCCTAACTATGGCTACACCTTC. Translated, it gives CASSPEGQPNYGYTF.

This rearrangement joins TRBV2 to TRBJ1-4; no reliable D call. V lost 6 bases and J 0 bases, leaving 11 bases between the germline ends. In germline, CDR1 is SNHLY, CDR2 FYNNEI. This CDR3 contains 15 residues. CDR3 protein: CASRAQEATNEKLFF. The CDR3 DNA follows: TGTGCCAGCAGGGCTCAAGAAGCAACTAATGAAAAACTGTTTTTT.

This chain connects TRBV6-4 to TRBJ1-1, with D perhaps matching TRBD1 (5 bases). V lost 7 bases and J lost 2, with 23 bases in between. The CDR3 runs 17 residues. The germline CDR1 and CDR2 sequences are MRHNA and SNTAGT. CDR3 sequence (DNA): TGTGCCAGCATAGTGGTTCACCCAGACAGACCTAACACTGAAGCTTTCTTT. This translates into CASIVVHPDRPNTEAFF.

This clone has only one observation. This rearrangement joins TRBV9 to TRBJ2-5, with 7 bases fitting TRBD1. This CDR3 is built from 14 residues. V shed 0 bases, J shed 5 bases, and the junction held 4 bases outside the gene matches. CDR1 is SGDLS and CDR2 is YYNGEE in the germline V gene. The CDR3 DNA is TGTGCCAGCAGCGTAGAGACAGGGATGGAGACCCAGTACTTC. It translates to CASSVETGMETQYF.

This chain joins TRBV2 and TRBJ2-5; weak D call: TRBD2 (5 bases). Trimming took off 3 bases at V and 7 bases at J, with 12 bases between the two ends. The V gene's germline CDR1 is SNHLY and CDR2 FYNNEI. CDR3 length: 13 residues. This CDR3 is CASSDGRTGTQYF. The CDR3, as DNA: TGTGCCAGCAGTGATGGCCGGACTGGGACCCAGTACTTC.

The CDR3 region has the DNA TGCAGCGTTGCGGGACTGGGGCACTACGAGCAGTACTTC. Its translation is CSVAGLGHYEQYF. The genes are TRBV29-1 and TRBJ2-7, with TRBD2 as a possible D gene (6 bases). The V end was cut by 4 bases, the J end by 3 bases, with 13 bases between. This CDR3 spans 13 amino acids. Germline lookup yields CDR1 SQVTM and CDR2 ANQGSEA.

The genes are TRBV6-7 and TRBJ2-5; D is uncertain. TRBV6-7 is an ORF; its function is uncertain. The CDR3 is made up of 15 amino acids. The V and J ends lost 6 bases and 3 bases respectively, with 17 bases between them. In nucleotides, the CDR3 is TGTGCCAGCAGAGGAGATGGGCTTTACAAAGAGACCCAGTACTTC. Translating gives CASRGDGLYKETQYF.

This rearrangement joins TRBV19 to TRBJ1-1, with a possible D match to TRBD1 (5 bases). The CDR3 extends over 14 amino acids. V gave up 3 bases and J gave up 4 bases, with 12 bases separating them. CDR1 LNHDA and CDR2 SQIVND come from the germline V gene (reference sequence). CDR3 sequence: CASSIQGMVTEAFF. Written as DNA, the CDR3 is TGTGCCAGTAGTATCCAGGGCATGGTCACTGAAGCTTTCTTT.

This sequence joins TRBV9 and TRBJ1-1; D possibly corresponds to TRBD1 (5 bases). The CDR3 length is 16 residues. CDR1 and CDR2 from the germline V gene are SGDLS and YYNGEE. The V and J ends lost 3 bases and 5 bases respectively, with 20 bases between them. The CDR3 DNA reads as TGTGCCAGCAGCGGGAGCCGGGGGGGGACTGGTACTGAAGCTTTCTTT. This gives the protein CASSGSRGGTGTEAFF.

This chain joins TRBV29-1 and TRBJ1-4, with D unresolved. Trimming cost V 3 bases and J 8 bases, with 16 bases left between them. Germline CDR1 SQVTM, CDR2 ANQGSEA. The CDR3 is made up of 14 amino acids. CDR3 protein: CSVETGGLGEKLFF. CDR3 DNA sequence: TGCAGCGTTGAGACGGGAGGGTTAGGGGAAAAACTGTTTTTT.

The rearrangement uses TRBV7-9 and TRBJ2-1, with 7 positions matching TRBD2. CDR3 size: 16 residues. Germline lookup yields CDR1 SEHNR and CDR2 FQNEAQ (reference sequence). The V and J ends lost 7 bases and 5 bases, in that order; junction bases with no gene match: 14. The CDR3 sequence is CASTFAEGRENNEQFF. Written as DNA, the CDR3 is TGTGCCAGCACCTTTGCGGAGGGGAGGGAGAACAATGAGCAGTTCTTC.

V and J are TRBV4-2 and TRBJ2-7; TRBD2 agrees at 10 bases. Trimming took 0 bases from V and 2 from J; bases not matched to a gene: 4. The CDR3 covers 16 residues. The germline V gene encodes CDR1 LGHNA and CDR2 YNFKEQ. CDR3 in DNA: TGTGCCAGCAGCCAAGATGGAACTAGCGGGGCCTACGAGCAGTACTTC. Encoded protein: CASSQDGTSGAYEQYF.

This chain links TRBV10-2 with TRBJ2-3, with no clear D. CDR3 length: 11 residues. V was trimmed by 6 bases and J by 2 bases, leaving 3 bases between them. The germline V gene has CDR1 WSHSY and CDR2 SAAADI. As DNA, the CDR3 is TGCGCCAGCAGGAACACAGATACGCAGTATTTT. Its protein product is CASRNTDTQYF.

CDR3 DNA: TGTGCCAGCAGTGCCGGACAGACCACCGGGGAGCTGTTTTTT. This sequence encodes CASSAGQTTGELFF. This chain uses TRBV6-1 with TRBJ2-2; maybe TRBD1 (6 bases). CDR1 MNHNS and CDR2 SASEGT come from the germline V gene. The CDR3 extends over 14 amino acids. Trimming took off 4 bases at V and 4 bases at J, with 10 bases between the two ends.

This chain links TRBV28 with TRBJ1-2, with 8 bases aligning to TRBD1. Germline CDR1 is MDHEN and CDR2 is SYDVKM. The CDR3 covers 15 residues. With 2 bases clipped from V and 4 bases from J, the junction kept 6 bases outside the gene matches. This chain's CDR3 is CASSLPGQAGYGYTF. DNA of the CDR3: TGTGCCAGCAGTTTACCGGGACAGGCAGGCTATGGCTACACCTTC.

This chain uses TRBV9 with TRBJ1-2; 9 positions match TRBD1. With 3 bases clipped from V and 0 bases from J, the junction kept 6 bases outside the gene matches. Germline CDR1 and CDR2: SGDLS and YYNGEE. CDR3 length equals 16 residues. The CDR3: CASSGGGQGANYGYTF. CDR3 sequence (DNA): TGTGCCAGCAGCGGAGGGGGACAGGGCGCTAACTATGGCTACACCTTC. The variable domain in full, with the rest retrieved from reference TRBV9 and TRBJ1-2, is DSGVTQTPKHLITATGQRVTLRCSPRSGDLSVYWYQQSLDQGLQFLIQYYNGEERAKGNILERFSAQQFPDLHSELNLSSLELGDSALYFCASSGGGQGANYGYTFGSGTRLTVV.

The V gene is TRBV28, the J gene TRBJ2-3; 9 bases align to TRBD1. V lost 4 bases to trimming and J lost 0 bases; unmatched junction nucleotides: 2. Germline V gene data show CDR1 as MDHEN and CDR2 as SYDVKM. This CDR3 has 15 residues. CDR3 in DNA: TGTGCCAGCAGTTACAGGGGGCGCAGCACAGATACGCAGTATTTT. Its protein product is CASSYRGRSTDTQYF.

The chain carries TRBV14 and TRBJ2-7, with TRBD2 matching 13 bases. Germline CDR1 reads SGHDN; CDR2 reads FVKESK. The CDR3 contains 16 residues. With V trimmed by 1 base and J by 4 bases, 4 bases remained unmatched. The DNA of the CDR3 is TGTGCCAGCAGCCAAGTTAGGACTAGCGGGGGATACGAGCAGTACTTC. Its translation is CASSQVRTSGGYEQYF.

This clone was counted only a few times. V is TRBV30 and J is TRBJ1-2; TRBD1 matches at 9 bases. From germline, CDR1 is GTSNPN and CDR2 SVGIG (reference sequence). The J segment lost 6 bases and the V segment lost 5 bases, leaving 7 bases of the junction unmatched. The CDR3 covers 13 residues. CDR3 sequence reads: CAWCPWTGDGYTF. Written as DNA, the CDR3 is TGTGCCTGGTGCCCGTGGACAGGGGATGGCTACACCTTC.

The chain is built from TRBV6-5 and TRBJ1-2; weak D call: TRBD1 (5 bases). Trimming removed 8 bases from V and 4 bases from J, with 17 bases in between. Germline lookup yields CDR1 MNHEY and CDR2 SVGAGI. The CDR3 has 14 residues. The CDR3 region has the DNA TGTGCCAGCGTCGGGCACCCGGGGGGCTATGGCTACACCTTC. Residues: CASVGHPGGYGYTF.

The genes are TRBV13 and TRBJ1-5, with D unclear. Germline V lookup: CDR1 PRHDT, CDR2 FYEKMQ (reference sequence). The CDR3 contains 14 residues. V was clipped by 5 bases and J by 4 bases, with 12 bases between them. CDR3 protein: CASSPLGWNQPQHF. CDR3 DNA: TGTGCCAGCAGCCCGCTGGGATGGAATCAGCCCCAGCATTTT.

The J gene is TRBJ2-7, the V gene TRBV2, with 7 nucleotides matching TRBD1. The CDR3 is made up of 14 amino acids. Germline CDR1 SNHLY, CDR2 FYNNEI. With 7 bases clipped from V and 5 bases from J, the junction kept 11 bases outside the gene matches. DNA of the CDR3: TGTGCCAGCACTACGACAGGGAGTATAGACGAGCAGTACTTC. Amino acids: CASTTTGSIDEQYF.

A single count supports this clone. The chain has TRBV30 and TRBJ2-5; no firm D call. The CDR3 contains 15 residues. Germline CDR1 reads GTSNPN; CDR2 reads SVGIG (reference sequence). Trimming removed 3 bases at V and 5 bases at J, with 19 bases between. The CDR3 region has the DNA TGTGCCTGGAGAAAACCCGCGGTCACCAGGGAGACCCAGTACTTC. It codes for CAWRKPAVTRETQYF.